The rows below give T cell receptor beta chains drawn from one sample of a study of T-cell reconstitution after alpha-beta-depleted transplantation in children. TCRdb analysed the PCR reads with MiXCR anew, one entry per CDR3 protein. The sample shows hundreds of thousands of distinct CDR3 sequences, 15% to 20% of them seen only once. The input for sequencing was PBMCs, mostly from graft donor cells, taken 360 days after TCRalphabeta/CD19-depleted stem cell transplant. These receptors originate from a male patient between 2 and 15 years old who had a stem cell transplant for acute lymphoblastic leukemia, so the T cells may come from the graft donor. Both conserved end residues are part of each CDR3. A D gene is named only where the DNA matches it firmly. Some rows have no size entry. The others give once, few or many, or a class for an expanded clone.

v_gene,d_gene,j_gene,abundance,CDR3aa,CDR3nt
TRBV4-1,NA,TRBJ2-3,many,CASCFGGYPSTDTQYF,TGCGCCAGCTGTTTTGGGGGCTATCCTAGCACAGATACGCAGTATTTT
TRBV7-2,NA,TRBJ2-7,many,CASSLSLEQYF,TGTGCCAGCAGCTTATCCCTCGAGCAGTACTTC
TRBV11-2,NA,TRBJ2-3,few,CASSLAGWTQYF,TGTGCCAGCAGCTTGGCGGGTTGGACCCAGTATTTT
TRBV4-3,NA,TRBJ2-1,NA,CASSQDEEINEQFF,TGCGCCAGCAGCCAAGATGAGGAGATCAATGAGCAGTTCTTC
TRBV29-1,NA,TRBJ2-7,NA,CSANGGAGREQYF,TGCAGCGCCAATGGGGGGGCAGGGCGCGAGCAGTACTTC
TRBV2,NA,TRBJ2-1,NA,CASAYNEQFF,TGTGCCAGTGCCTACAATGAGCAGTTCTTC
TRBV20-1,TRBD2,TRBJ2-2,NA,CSAKEREAMNTGELFF,TGCAGTGCTAAGGAGCGGGAGGCCATGAACACCGGGGAGCTGTTTTTT
TRBV11-2,TRBD2,TRBJ2-1,many,CASSATGTSEYNEQFF,TGTGCCAGCAGTGCAACGGGGACTAGCGAATACAATGAGCAGTTCTTC
TRBV28,TRBD2,TRBJ2-5,few,CASIGREGAVRETQYF,TGTGCCAGCATAGGGCGGGAGGGCGCCGTTAGGGAGACCCAGTACTTC
TRBV29-1,NA,TRBJ2-7,once,CSVEGTAVSQEGQYF,TGCAGCGTTGAGGGTACGGCCGTGAGTCAGGAGGGGCAGTACTTC
TRBV28,NA,TRBJ1-5,many,CASSWWGYRDREFQPQHF,TGTGCCAGCAGTTGGTGGGGGTACAGGGACCGGGAATTTCAGCCCCAGCATTTT
TRBV10-3,NA,TRBJ2-1,many,CAISSRSYNEQFF,TGTGCCATCAGTAGTCGCTCCTACAATGAGCAGTTCTTC
TRBV29-1,TRBD2,TRBJ2-1,many,CSVEGKREGNFNEQFF,TGCAGCGTAGAGGGCAAGCGGGAGGGAAACTTTAATGAGCAGTTCTTC
TRBV10-3,NA,TRBJ2-1,few,CAISESISNEQFF,TGTGCCATCAGTGAGTCGATTAGCAATGAGCAGTTCTTC
TRBV5-6,TRBD1,TRBJ1-2,many,CASSFADRRSYGYTF,TGTGCCAGCAGCTTCGCGGACAGGCGTTCCTATGGCTACACCTTC
TRBV27,NA,TRBJ2-2,NA,CASREKAASNTGELFF,TGTGCCAGCAGAGAGAAAGCGGCTTCGAACACCGGGGAGCTGTTTTTT
TRBV3-1,NA,TRBJ1-3,NA,CASSQENENTIYF,TGTGCCAGCAGCCAAGAAAATGAAAACACCATATATTTT